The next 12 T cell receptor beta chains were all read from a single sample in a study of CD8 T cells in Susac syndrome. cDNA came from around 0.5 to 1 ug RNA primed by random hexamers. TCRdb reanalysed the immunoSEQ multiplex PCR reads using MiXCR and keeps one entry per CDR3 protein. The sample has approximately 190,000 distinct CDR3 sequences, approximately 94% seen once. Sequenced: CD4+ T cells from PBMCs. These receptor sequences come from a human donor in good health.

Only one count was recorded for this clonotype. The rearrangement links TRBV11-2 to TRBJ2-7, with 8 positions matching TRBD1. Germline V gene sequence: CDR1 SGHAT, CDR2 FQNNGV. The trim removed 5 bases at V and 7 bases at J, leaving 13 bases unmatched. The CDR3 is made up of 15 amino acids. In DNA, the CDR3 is TGTGCCAGCAGCCAGGACAGGGACCAGGGGTTGGAGCAGTACTTC. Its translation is CASSQDRDQGLEQYF. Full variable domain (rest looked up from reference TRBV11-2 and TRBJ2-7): EAGVAQSPRYKIIEKRQSVAFWCNPISGHATLYWYQQILGQGPKLLIQFQNNGVVDDSQLPKDRFSAERLKGVDSTLKIQPAKLEDSAVYLCASSQDRDQGLEQYFGPGTRLTVT.

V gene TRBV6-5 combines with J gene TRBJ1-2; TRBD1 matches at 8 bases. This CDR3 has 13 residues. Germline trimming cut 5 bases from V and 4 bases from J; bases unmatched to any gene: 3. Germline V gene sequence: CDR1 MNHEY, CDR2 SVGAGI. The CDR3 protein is CASSRGQGYGYTF. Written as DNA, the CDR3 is TGTGCCAGCAGTCGCGGACAGGGCTATGGCTACACCTTC.

CDR3: CASNPDGETGNTIYF. For the CDR3, the DNA is TGTGCCAGCAACCCCGACGGGGAGACTGGAAACACCATATATTTT. The V call is TRBV12-3 or TRBV12-4, the J call TRBJ1-3; D unclear. V dropped 7 bases and J dropped 2 bases, with 15 bases sitting between them. CDR3 length: 15 residues.

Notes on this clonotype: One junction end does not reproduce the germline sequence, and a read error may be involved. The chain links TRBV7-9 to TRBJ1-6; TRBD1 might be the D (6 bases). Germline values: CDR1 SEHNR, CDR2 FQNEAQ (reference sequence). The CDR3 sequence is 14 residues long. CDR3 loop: CASNLGGGLSPLHF. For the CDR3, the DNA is TGTGCCAGCAACTTAGGCGGGGGCCTGTCACCCCTCCACTTT. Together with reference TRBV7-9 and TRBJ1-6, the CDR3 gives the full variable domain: DTGVSQNPRHKITKRGQNVTFRCDPISEHNRLYWYRQTLGQGPEFLTYFQNEAQLEKSRLLSDRFSAERPKGSFSTLEIQRTEQGDSAMYLCASNLGGGLSPLHFGNGTRLTVT.

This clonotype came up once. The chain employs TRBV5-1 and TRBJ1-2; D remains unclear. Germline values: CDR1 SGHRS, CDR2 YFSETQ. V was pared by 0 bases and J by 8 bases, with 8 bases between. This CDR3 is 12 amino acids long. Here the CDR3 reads CASSLGESGYTF. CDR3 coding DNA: TGCGCCAGCAGCTTGGGAGAGTCAGGCTACACCTTC. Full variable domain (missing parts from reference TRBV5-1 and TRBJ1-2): KAGVTQTPRYLIKTRGQQVTLSCSPISGHRSVSWYQQTPGQGLQFLFEYFSETQRNKGNFPGRFSGRQFSNSRSEMNVSTLELGDSALYLCASSLGESGYTFGSGTRLTVV.

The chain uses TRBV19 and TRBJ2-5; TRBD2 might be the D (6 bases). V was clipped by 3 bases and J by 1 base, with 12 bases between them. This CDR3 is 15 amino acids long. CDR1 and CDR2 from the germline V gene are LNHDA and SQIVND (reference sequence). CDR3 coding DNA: TGTGCCAGTAGTATGGCGCGGGGCGCCCAAGAGACCCAGTACTTC. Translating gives CASSMARGAQETQYF.

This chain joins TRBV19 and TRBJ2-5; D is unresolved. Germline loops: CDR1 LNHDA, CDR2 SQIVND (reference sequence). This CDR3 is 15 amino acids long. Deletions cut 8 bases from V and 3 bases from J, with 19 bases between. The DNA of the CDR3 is TGTGCCAGTGGCCCTAGAGGCCGCAAGGAAGAGACCCAGTACTTC. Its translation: CASGPRGRKEETQYF.

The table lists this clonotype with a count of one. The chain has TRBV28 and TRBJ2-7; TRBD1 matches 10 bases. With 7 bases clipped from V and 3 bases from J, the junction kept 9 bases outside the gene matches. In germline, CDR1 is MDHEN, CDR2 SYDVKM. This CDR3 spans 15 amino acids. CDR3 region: CASTKGTGAFYEQYF. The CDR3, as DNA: TGTGCCAGCACCAAAGGGACAGGGGCTTTCTACGAGCAGTACTTC. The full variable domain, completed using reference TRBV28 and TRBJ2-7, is DVKVTQSSRYLVKRTGEKVFLECVQDMDHENMFWYRQDPGLGLRLIYFSYDVKMKEKGDIPEGYSVSREKKERFSLILESASTNQTSMYLCASTKGTGAFYEQYFGPGTRLTVT.

CDR3 sequence reads: CASSGTSGLSTDTQYF. The CDR3 DNA sequence: TGTGCCAGCAGCGGGACTAGCGGCCTTAGCACAGATACGCAGTATTTT. This chain connects TRBV9 to TRBJ2-3; 10 bases fit TRBD2. Germline CDR1 is SGDLS and CDR2 is YYNGEE. After removal of 3 bases from V and 0 bases from J, the junction contained 4 bases not matched to a gene. This CDR3 is 16 amino acids long.

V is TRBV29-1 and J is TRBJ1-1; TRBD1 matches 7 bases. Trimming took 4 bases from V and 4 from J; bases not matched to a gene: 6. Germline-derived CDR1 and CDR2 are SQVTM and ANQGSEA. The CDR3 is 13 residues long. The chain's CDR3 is CSVATGVSTEAFF. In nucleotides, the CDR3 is TGCAGCGTTGCCACAGGGGTGAGCACTGAAGCTTTCTTT.

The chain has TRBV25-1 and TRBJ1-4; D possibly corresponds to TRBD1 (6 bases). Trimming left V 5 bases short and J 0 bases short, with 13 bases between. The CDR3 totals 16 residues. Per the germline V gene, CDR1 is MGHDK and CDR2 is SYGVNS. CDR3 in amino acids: CASSRGQIATNEKLFF. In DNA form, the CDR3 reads TGTGCCAGCAGTCGTGGACAGATTGCAACTAATGAAAAACTGTTTTTT.

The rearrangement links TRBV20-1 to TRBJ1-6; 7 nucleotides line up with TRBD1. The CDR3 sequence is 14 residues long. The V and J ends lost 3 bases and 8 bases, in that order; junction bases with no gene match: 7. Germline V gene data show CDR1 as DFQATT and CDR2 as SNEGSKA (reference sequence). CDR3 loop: CSARVTGQDSPLHF. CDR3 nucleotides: TGCAGTGCTAGGGTGACAGGGCAGGATTCACCCCTCCACTTT.